The source of this TCR beta chain is a study of T cell responses to AZD1222 COVID-19 vaccine. Remarks on this clone: What it recognizes is unknown.

Study results and limitations: Among AZD1222 vaccinees, only six or seven were seropositive at baseline.

The CDR3 spans 14 residues. Germline CDR1 and CDR2: LNHNV and YYDKDF (reference sequence). Trimming at V came to 3 bases and at J to 8 bases, leaving 6 bases not matched to a gene. Clones were sequenced by immunoSEQ multiplex PCR, and TCRdb holds only the in-frame ones, with some missing. Among about 120,000 clones listed, 80% to 90% were seen once. The sequence was collected from an adult in good health. The specimen was peripheral blood, collected on day 0 of AZD1222 vaccination. The chain uses TRBV15 and TRBJ1-5; 8 positions match TRBD1. The CDR3 loop is CATSSGQGGEPQHF. CDR3 coding DNA: TGTGCCACCAGCAGCGGACAGGGCGGAGAGCCCCAGCATTTT.